The 13 T cell receptor beta chains presented below share a single source sample, sequenced in a study of persistence of HIV-infected CD4 T cells. No antigens are known for them. The immunoSEQ assay was version 4, run in survey mode. Repertoires were generated with immunoSEQ multiplex PCR, while TCRdb's copy carries only in-frame clones and drops some. The sample has roughly 28,000 clones, approximately 80% seen once. Stimulation used 9 to 10 ug/mL lysate from CMV-infected fibroblasts. Sorted nonresponding memory CD4+ T cells were CD40L-negative, CD69-negative, CD45RO-high. The sequencing here drew on CD4+ T cells sorted from PBMCs after roughly 18-hour stimulation, taken from a patient who received antiretroviral therapy. These receptors all come from an adult woman with HIV who was CMV-seropositive.

This clone showed up just once. The chain joins TRBV2 to TRBJ2-7, with 9 nucleotides matching TRBD1. In germline, CDR1 is SNHLY, CDR2 FYNNEI. Trimming cost V 6 bases and J 3 bases; bases outside gene matches: 6. The CDR3 length is 14 residues. CDR3 sequence: CASRGRTGDYEQYF. For the CDR3, the DNA is TGTGCCAGCAGGGGGAGGACAGGGGACTACGAGCAGTACTTC.

V is TRBV5-1 and J is TRBJ2-1; possibly TRBD1 for D (6 bases). Germline V gene sequence: CDR1 SGHRS, CDR2 YFSETQ. Trimming stripped 4 bases from V and 8 bases from J, with 19 bases between. There are 15 residues in the CDR3. CDR3 sequence (DNA): TGCGCCAGCAGCGGGACCGACAGGTCTGGCCATGAGCAGTTCTTC. It encodes CASSGTDRSGHEQFF.

The chain links TRBV12-5 to TRBJ2-5, with D perhaps TRBD1 or TRBD2 (7 bases each). Germline V CDR1 and CDR2: LGHNT, FRNRAP. V was clipped by 5 bases and J by 4 bases, with 29 bases between them. The CDR3 consists of 19 residues. The CDR3 DNA sequence: TGTGCTAGTGGTCCCCAGGGGGGGGACTACCATACACTGGGAGAGACCCAGTACTTC. Translated, it gives CASGPQGGDYHTLGETQYF.

V gene TRBV6-5 combines with J gene TRBJ2-1; 7 positions agree with TRBD2. The germline V gene has CDR1 MNHEY and CDR2 SVGAGI. Trimming removed 7 bases from V and 9 bases from J; junction bases left unmatched: 15. CDR3 length: 15 residues. This chain's CDR3 is CASTSGLPQNGEQFF. CDR3 nucleotides: TGTGCCAGCACGTCGGGACTACCTCAGAACGGTGAGCAGTTCTTC.

This clone has a handful of counts. CDR3 region: CASSVQGTIEAFF. CDR3 bases: TGCGCCAGCAGCGTACAGGGTACAATAGAAGCTTTCTTT. The V call is TRBV5-1, the J call TRBJ1-1; tentative D call: TRBD1 (6 bases). Deletions cut 4 bases from V and 8 bases from J, with 15 bases between. In germline, CDR1 is SGHRS, CDR2 YFSETQ. CDR3 length equals 13 residues.

V gene TRBV2 combines with J gene TRBJ1-2; a possible D gene is TRBD1 (6 bases). The V end lost 10 bases, the J end lost 2 bases, and 8 bases lay between the germline ends. Germline-derived CDR1 and CDR2 are SNHLY and FYNNEI. The CDR3 length is 11 residues. CDR3 sequence: CAITGNYGYTF. The CDR3 DNA is TGTGCCATTACAGGGAACTATGGCTACACCTTC.

The chain recombines TRBV29-1 with TRBJ1-4; D is perhaps TRBD1 (5 bases). This CDR3 comprises 13 residues. The germline V and J ends were trimmed by 6 bases and 8 bases, with 16 bases remaining between them. Germline-derived CDR1 and CDR2 are SQVTM and ANQGSEA. CDR3 sequence reads: CSVVQAAQEKLFF. The CDR3 DNA follows: TGCAGCGTGGTACAGGCGGCTCAAGAAAAACTGTTTTTT.

This clone came up once. The rearrangement joins TRBV5-1 to TRBJ1-2; D gene unclear. The CDR3 has 14 amino acids. V was trimmed by 1 base and J by 4 bases, leaving 11 bases between them. Germline V CDR1 and CDR2: SGHRS, YFSETQ. The CDR3 sequence: CASSLSTDLYGYTF. In nucleotides, the CDR3 is TGCGCCAGCAGCTTGAGCACGGACCTCTATGGCTACACCTTC.

The chain has TRBV19 and TRBJ2-6; D possibly corresponds to TRBD2 (5 bases). Trimming shortened V by 6 bases and J by 4 bases, and 10 bases separated the two germline ends. Germline V gene lookup returns CDR1 LNHDA and CDR2 SQIVND (reference sequence). The CDR3 consists of 14 residues. The DNA for the CDR3 is TGTGCCAGTAGGCCCGGGGTCGGGGCCAACGTCCTGACTTTC. This sequence encodes CASRPGVGANVLTF.

The chain recombines TRBV5-4 with TRBJ1-6; unclear D gene. V lost 1 base, J lost 5 bases, and 7 bases lay in between. The CDR3 is 14 residues long. Per germline, CDR1 SGHNT and CDR2 YYREEE (reference sequence). CDR3 protein: CASSLSHDNSPLHF. DNA of the CDR3: TGTGCCAGCAGCTTGTCACACGATAATTCACCCCTCCACTTT.

V gene TRBV19 combines with J gene TRBJ1-1, with 8 bases that match TRBD1. Trimming took 5 bases from V and 3 from J; bases not matched to a gene: 14. This CDR3 has 17 amino acids. Germline V gene data show CDR1 as LNHDA and CDR2 as SQIVND (reference sequence). In DNA form, the CDR3 reads TGTGCCAGTAGTCCCCGAAACGCCCAGGGGGCTTACACTGAAGCTTTCTTT. This codes for CASSPRNAQGAYTEAFF.

V usage is TRBV18 and J usage is TRBJ2-7; possibly TRBD2 for D (5 bases). V was clipped by 3 bases and J by 2 bases, with 17 bases between them. CDR1 is KGHSH and CDR2 is LQKENI in the germline V gene. CDR3 length equals 16 residues. The CDR3 reads CASSPSGGGVAYEQYF. In DNA form, the CDR3 reads TGTGCCAGCTCACCTTCTGGAGGTGGAGTAGCCTACGAGCAGTACTTC.

The V call is TRBV9, the J call TRBJ2-3; possibly TRBD1 or TRBD2 for D (5 bases each). The length of the CDR3 is 16 residues. Germline CDR1 reads SGDLS; CDR2 reads YYNGEE. The V gene lost 4 bases and the J gene lost 2 bases, with 17 bases spanning the gap. The CDR3 loop is CASSIRDGTFTDTQYF. CDR3 DNA: TGTGCCAGCAGCATACGGGACGGAACTTTCACAGATACGCAGTATTTT. Full variable domain (rest looked up from reference TRBV9 and TRBJ2-3): DSGVTQTPKHLITATGQRVTLRCSPRSGDLSVYWYQQSLDQGLQFLIQYYNGEERAKGNILERFSAQQFPDLHSELNLSSLELGDSALYFCASSIRDGTFTDTQYFGPGTRLTVL.